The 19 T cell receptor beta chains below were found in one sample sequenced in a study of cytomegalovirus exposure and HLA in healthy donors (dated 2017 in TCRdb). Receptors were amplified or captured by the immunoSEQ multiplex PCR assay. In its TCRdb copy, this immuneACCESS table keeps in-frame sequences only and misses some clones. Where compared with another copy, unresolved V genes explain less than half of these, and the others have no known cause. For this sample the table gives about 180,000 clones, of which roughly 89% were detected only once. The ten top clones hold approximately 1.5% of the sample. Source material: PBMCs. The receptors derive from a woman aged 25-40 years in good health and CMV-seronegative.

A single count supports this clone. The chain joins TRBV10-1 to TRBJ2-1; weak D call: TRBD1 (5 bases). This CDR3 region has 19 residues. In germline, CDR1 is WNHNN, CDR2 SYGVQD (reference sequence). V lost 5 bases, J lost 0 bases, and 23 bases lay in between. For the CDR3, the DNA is TGCGCCAGCAGTACAGGACCCTCCTTCTCCCTAAGCTCCTACAATGAGCAGTTCTTC. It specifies CASSTGPSFSLSSYNEQFF.

Here the CDR3 reads CASSSAGTGLNTGELFF. CDR3 coding DNA: TGCGCCAGCAGCTCGGCCGGGACAGGGTTGAACACCGGGGAGCTGTTTTTT. J is TRBJ2-2 and V is TRBV5-1, with 9 bases that match TRBD1. This CDR3 is 17 amino acids long. Germline assignment: CDR1 SGHRS and CDR2 YFSETQ. With 3 bases clipped from V and 1 base from J, the junction kept 7 bases outside the gene matches.

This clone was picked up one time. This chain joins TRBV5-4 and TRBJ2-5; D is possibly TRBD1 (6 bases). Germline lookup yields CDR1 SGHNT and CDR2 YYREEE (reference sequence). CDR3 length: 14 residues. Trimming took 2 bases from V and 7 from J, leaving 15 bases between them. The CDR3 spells CASSFYLGTRTQYF. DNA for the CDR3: TGTGCCAGCAGCTTTTATCTGGGGACAAGGACCCAGTACTTC.

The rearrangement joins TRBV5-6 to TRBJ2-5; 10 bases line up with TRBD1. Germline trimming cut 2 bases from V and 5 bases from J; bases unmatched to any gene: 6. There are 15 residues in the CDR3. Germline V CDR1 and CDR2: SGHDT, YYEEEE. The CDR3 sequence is CASSFLTGGVETQYF. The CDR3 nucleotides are TGTGCCAGCAGCTTCTTGACAGGGGGCGTGGAGACCCAGTACTTC. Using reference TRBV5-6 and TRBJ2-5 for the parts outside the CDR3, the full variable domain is DAGVTQSPTHLIKTRGQQVTLRCSPKSGHDTVSWYQQALGQGPQFIFQYYEEEERQRGNFPDRFSGHQFPNYSSELNVNALLLGDSALYLCASSFLTGGVETQYFGPGTRLLVL.

The CDR3 loop reads CASSYSAEPYEQYF. CDR3 bases: TGTGCCAGCAGTTACTCGGCCGAACCCTACGAGCAGTACTTC. The chain has TRBV6-6 and TRBJ2-7, with D hard to call. The ends were cut back, 0 bases at V and 2 bases at J, with 8 bases in the middle. The V gene's germline CDR1 is MNHNY and CDR2 SVGAGI (reference sequence). This CDR3 has 14 amino acids.

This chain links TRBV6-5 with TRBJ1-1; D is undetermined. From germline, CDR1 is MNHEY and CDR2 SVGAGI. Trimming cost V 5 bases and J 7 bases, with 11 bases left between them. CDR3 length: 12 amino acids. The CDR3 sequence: CASSGGYLEAFF. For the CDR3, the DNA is TGTGCCAGCAGTGGCGGGTACCTTGAAGCTTTCTTT.

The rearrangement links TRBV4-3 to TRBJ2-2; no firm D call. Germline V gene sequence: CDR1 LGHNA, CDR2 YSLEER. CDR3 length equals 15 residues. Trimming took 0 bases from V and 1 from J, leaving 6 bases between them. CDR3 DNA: TGCGCCAGCAGCCAAGATAACGGGAACACCGGGGAGCTGTTTTTT. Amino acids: CASSQDNGNTGELFF.

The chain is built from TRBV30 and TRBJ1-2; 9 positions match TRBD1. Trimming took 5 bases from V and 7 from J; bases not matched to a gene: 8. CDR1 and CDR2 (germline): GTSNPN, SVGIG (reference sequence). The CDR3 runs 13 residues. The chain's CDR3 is CAWHPGQGSGYTF. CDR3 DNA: TGTGCCTGGCACCCGGGACAGGGTTCTGGCTACACCTTC.

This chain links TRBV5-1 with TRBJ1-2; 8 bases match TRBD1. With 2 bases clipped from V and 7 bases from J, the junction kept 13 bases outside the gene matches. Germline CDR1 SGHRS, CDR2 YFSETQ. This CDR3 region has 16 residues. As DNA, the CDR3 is TGCGCCAGCAGCTTCGCCTCTGGACAGGGTAGGGGTGGCTACACCTTC. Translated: CASSFASGQGRGGYTF. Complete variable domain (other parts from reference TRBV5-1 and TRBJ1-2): KAGVTQTPRYLIKTRGQQVTLSCSPISGHRSVSWYQQTPGQGLQFLFEYFSETQRNKGNFPGRFSGRQFSNSRSEMNVSTLELGDSALYLCASSFASGQGRGGYTFGSGTRLTVV.

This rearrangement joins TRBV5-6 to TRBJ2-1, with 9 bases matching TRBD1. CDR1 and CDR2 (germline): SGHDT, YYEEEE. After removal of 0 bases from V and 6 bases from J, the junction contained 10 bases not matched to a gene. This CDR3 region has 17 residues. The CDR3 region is CASSLARGTGMINEQFF. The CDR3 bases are TGTGCCAGCAGCTTGGCCCGAGGGACAGGGATGATCAATGAGCAGTTCTTC.

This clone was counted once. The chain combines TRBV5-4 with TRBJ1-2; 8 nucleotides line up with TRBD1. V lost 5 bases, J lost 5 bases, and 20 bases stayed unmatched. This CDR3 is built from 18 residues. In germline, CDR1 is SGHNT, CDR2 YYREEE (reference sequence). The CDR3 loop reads CASSFADRVRRALYGYTF. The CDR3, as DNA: TGTGCCAGCAGTTTCGCGGACAGGGTTCGAAGGGCCCTATATGGCTACACCTTC.

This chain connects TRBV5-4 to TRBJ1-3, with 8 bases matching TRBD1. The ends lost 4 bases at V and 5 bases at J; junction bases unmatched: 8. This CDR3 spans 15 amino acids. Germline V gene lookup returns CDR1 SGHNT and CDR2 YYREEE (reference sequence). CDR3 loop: CASSRDRSTRNTIYF. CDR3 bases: TGTGCCAGCAGCCGGGACAGGTCGACGCGAAACACCATATATTTT.

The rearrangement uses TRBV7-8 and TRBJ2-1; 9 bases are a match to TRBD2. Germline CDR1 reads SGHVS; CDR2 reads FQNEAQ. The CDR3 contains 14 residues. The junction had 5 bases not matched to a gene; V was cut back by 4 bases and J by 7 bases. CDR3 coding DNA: TGTGCCAGCAGCTCGGGACTAGCTAGGAATGAGCAGTTCTTC. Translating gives CASSSGLARNEQFF.

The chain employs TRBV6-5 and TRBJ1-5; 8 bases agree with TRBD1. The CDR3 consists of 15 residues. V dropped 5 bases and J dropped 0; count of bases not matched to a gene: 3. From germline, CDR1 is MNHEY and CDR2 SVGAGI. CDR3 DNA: TGTGCCAGCAGTCCTGGACAGGGTAGCAATCAGCCCCAGCATTTT. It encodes CASSPGQGSNQPQHF.

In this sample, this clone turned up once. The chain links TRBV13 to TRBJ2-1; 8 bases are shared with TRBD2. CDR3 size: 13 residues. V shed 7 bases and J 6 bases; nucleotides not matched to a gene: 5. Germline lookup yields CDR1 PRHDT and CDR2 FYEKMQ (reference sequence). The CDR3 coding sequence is TGTGCCAGCATATCGACTAGCGTCAATGAGCAGTTCTTC. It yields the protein CASISTSVNEQFF.

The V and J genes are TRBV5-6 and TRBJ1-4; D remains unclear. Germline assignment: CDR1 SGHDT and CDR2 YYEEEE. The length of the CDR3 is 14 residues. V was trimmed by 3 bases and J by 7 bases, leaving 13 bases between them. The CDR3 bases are TGTGCCAGCAGCTCAGGCGGGTTTGCTGAAAAACTGTTTTTT. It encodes CASSSGGFAEKLFF.

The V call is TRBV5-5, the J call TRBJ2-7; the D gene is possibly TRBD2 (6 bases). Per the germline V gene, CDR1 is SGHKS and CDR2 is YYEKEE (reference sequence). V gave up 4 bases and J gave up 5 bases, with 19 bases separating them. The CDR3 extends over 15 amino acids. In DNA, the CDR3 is TGTGCCAGCAGCCTTGGACCAGGAGGGATAAACGAGCAGTACTTC. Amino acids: CASSLGPGGINEQYF.

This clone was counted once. CDR3 amino acids: CASRSLTRVRITDTQYF. The CDR3 nucleotides read TGTGCCAGCAGAAGCCTTACCAGGGTCCGGATCACAGATACGCAGTATTTT. V usage is TRBV11-2 and J usage is TRBJ2-3; D might be TRBD1 (5 bases). V dropped 6 bases and J dropped 2 bases, with 21 bases sitting between them. The CDR3 is 17 residues long. CDR1 SGHAT and CDR2 FQNNGV come from the germline V gene.

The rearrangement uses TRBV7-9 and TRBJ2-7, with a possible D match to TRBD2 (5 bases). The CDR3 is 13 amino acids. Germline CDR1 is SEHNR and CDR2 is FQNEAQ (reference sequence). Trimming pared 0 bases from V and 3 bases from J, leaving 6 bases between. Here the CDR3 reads CASSLAGGYEQYF. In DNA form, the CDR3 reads TGTGCCAGCAGCTTAGCAGGAGGCTACGAGCAGTACTTC.